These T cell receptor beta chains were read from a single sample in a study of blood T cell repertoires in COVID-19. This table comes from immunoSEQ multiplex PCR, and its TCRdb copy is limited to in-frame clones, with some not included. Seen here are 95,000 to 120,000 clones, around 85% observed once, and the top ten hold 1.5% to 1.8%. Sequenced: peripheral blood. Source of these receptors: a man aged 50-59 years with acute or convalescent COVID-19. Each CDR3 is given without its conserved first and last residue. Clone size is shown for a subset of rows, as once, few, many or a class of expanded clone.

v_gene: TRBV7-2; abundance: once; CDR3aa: ASSFQPGQPQH
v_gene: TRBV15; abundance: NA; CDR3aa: ATSRGQGGLETQY
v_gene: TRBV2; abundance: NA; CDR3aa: ASRGPAYGYT
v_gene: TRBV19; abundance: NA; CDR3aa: ASSRRGLTQPQH
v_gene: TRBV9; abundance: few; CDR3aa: ASSDLGGRGNYGYT
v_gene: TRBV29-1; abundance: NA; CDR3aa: SVGTGGEKLF
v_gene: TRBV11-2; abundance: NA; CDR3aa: ASSLGGGQAF
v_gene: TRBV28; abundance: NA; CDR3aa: ASSTKTGAIEKLF
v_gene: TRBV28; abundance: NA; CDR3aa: ASTATGDYEQY
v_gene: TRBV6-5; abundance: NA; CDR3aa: ATLAGGRYNEQF
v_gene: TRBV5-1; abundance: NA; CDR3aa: ASSHRSKDRGSTTGELF
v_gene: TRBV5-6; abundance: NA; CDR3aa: ASSSTLRQGAHYGYT
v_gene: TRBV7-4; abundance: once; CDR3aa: ASSSWTGGITDTQY